A selection of T cell receptor beta chains follows, all from one sample in a study of blood T cell repertoires in COVID-19. TCRdb keeps only in-frame clones here, not all; method: immunoSEQ multiplex PCR. The sample has fewer than 250,000 clones, 90% seen once; the top ten hold more than 12%. Material: PBMCs or T cells enriched from blood (not recorded which). Source of these receptors: a man aged 25 to 40 who had been exposed to COVID-19. The CDR3 runs from the conserved cysteine through the conserved F or W. D genes are given only for firm matches. Clone size is given for some rows only: seen once, a few or many times, or a class if the clone is expanded.

d_call	clone_size	v_call	j_call	cdr3_length	cdr3_nt	cdr3_aa
-	-	TRBV29-1	TRBJ2-3	15	TGCAGCGTTGAGGGTTGGACAGAAAGCACAGATACGCAGTATTTT	CSVEGWTESTDTQYF
TRBD1	-	TRBV6-5	TRBJ1-1	13	TGTGCCAGCAGCTTCGGACAGGGGGCTGAAGCTTTCTTT	CASSFGQGAEAFF
-	-	TRBV27	TRBJ2-6	14	TGTGCCAGCAGTCCCCCCACTGGGGCCAACGTCCTGACTTTC	CASSPPTGANVLTF
TRBD2	once	TRBV7-2	TRBJ2-1	18	TGTGCCAGCAGCCCAAACCTACTAGCGGGGGGAGACGACAATGAGCAGTTCTTC	CASSPNLLAGGDDNEQFF
-	-	TRBV5-1	TRBJ2-5	13	TGCGCCAGCAGCTATCGGGAACAAGAGACCCAGTACTTC	CASSYREQETQYF
TRBD1	few	TRBV19	TRBJ1-1	13	TGTGCCAGCCGACAGGGGAAGGACACTGAAGCTTTCTTT	CASRQGKDTEAFF
-	-	TRBV5-1	TRBJ2-1	17	TGCGCCAGCAGCTTGGTCCTGGGGCGCGTCTACGGCAATGAGCAGTTCTTC	CASSLVLGRVYGNEQFF
-	-	TRBV6-5	TRBJ1-3	13	TGTGCCGTCGTCTCGGGATCTGGAAACACCATATATTTT	CAVVSGSGNTIYF
-	-	TRBV7-3	TRBJ2-2	14	TGTGCCAGCAGCTCCAGGGGAGACACCGGGGAGCTGTTTTTT	CASSSRGDTGELFF
TRBD2	-	TRBV7-6	TRBJ2-3	18	TGTGCCAGCAGCTTAGAGAGTTTGGCCAGCGGGGGGCCGGATACGCAGTATTTT	CASSLESLASGGPDTQYF
-	-	TRBV6-5	TRBJ2-7	13	TGTGCCAGCCGCTGGGGGGGCCAATACGAGCAGTACTTC	CASRWGGQYEQYF
-	-	TRBV4-1	TRBJ2-7	15	TGCGCCAGCAGCCAAGTCGCAGGTCGACGAGAGGAGCAGTACTTC	CASSQVAGRREEQYF
-	-	TRBV19	TRBJ1-1	15	TGTGCCAGTAGTATAGCTTTGACAGCCAACACTGAAGCTTTCTTT	CASSIALTANTEAFF
TRBD1	few	TRBV27	TRBJ1-6	14	TGTGCCAGCACCTCCGGGACAGGGTCTTCACCCCTCCACTTT	CASTSGTGSSPLHF
-	-	TRBV7-9	TRBJ2-1	16	TGTGCCAGCAGCTTAATGAGGATGGGCCAAGGGGATGAGCAGTTCTTC	CASSLMRMGQGDEQFF
-	-	TRBV7-6	TRBJ1-4	16	TGTGCCAGCAGCCCCCACAACAGGGAAACTAATGAAAAACTGTTTTTT	CASSPHNRETNEKLFF
-	-	TRBV4-1	TRBJ2-7	15	TGCGCCAGCAGCCAAGGATTGGCGGGAACGGGGGAGCAGTACTTC	CASSQGLAGTGEQYF
-	-	TRBV7-9	TRBJ2-3	15	TGTGCCAGCAGCCCCCTAAGCACTAGCACAGATACGCAGTATTTT	CASSPLSTSTDTQYF
TRBD1	-	TRBV2	TRBJ2-7	12	TGTGCCGGTCGGGACAGGGAAAGCGAGCAGTACTTC	CAGRDRESEQYF
TRBD2	-	TRBV10-2	TRBJ2-1	16	TGCGCCAGCAGTGAGTCTGGCGGGGGGGAGTACAATGAGCAGTTCTTC	CASSESGGGEYNEQFF
-	-	TRBV7-9	TRBJ1-4	15	TGTGCCAGCAGCTTCGGTAGCCTTACTAATGAAAAACTGTTTTTT	CASSFGSLTNEKLFF
-	-	TRBV4-3	TRBJ2-6	19	TGCGCCAGCAGCCAAGAATGGGCAGGGCCCTATTCGGGGGCCAACGTCCTGACTTTC	CASSQEWAGPYSGANVLTF
TRBD1	-	TRBV5-1	TRBJ1-1	17	TGCGCCAGCAGCTACCTACCTCAACAGGGGAAGGGGACTGAAGCTTTCTTT	CASSYLPQQGKGTEAFF
-	once	TRBV5-1	TRBJ1-3	14	TGCGCCAGCAGCCTCGACAGGCTCGGAAACACCATATATTTT	CASSLDRLGNTIYF
TRBD1	-	TRBV29-1	TRBJ1-4	13	TGCAGCGTCCTGACAGGGCGGTTTGAAAAACTGTTTTTT	CSVLTGRFEKLFF
-	once	TRBV15	TRBJ1-5	15	TGTGCCACCAGCAGAGAGTTGCAGGGCAATCAGCCCCAGCATTTT	CATSRELQGNQPQHF
TRBD1	-	TRBV3-1/TRBV3-2	TRBJ1-2	14	TGTGCCAGCAGCCAAGGGGACAGGGTAGATGGCTACACCTTC	CASSQGDRVDGYTF
-	once	TRBV19	TRBJ1-4	16	TGTGCCAGTAGTATCGACGGCGGGGGCTTGAGTGAAAAACTGTTTTTT	CASSIDGGGLSEKLFF
TRBD2	-	TRBV4-3	TRBJ2-2	18	TGCGCCAGCAGCCTCCCGGAGGCGACGGGGGGGCTGGGCGGGGAGCTGTTTTTT	CASSLPEATGGLGGELFF
-	-	TRBV6-2/TRBV6-3	TRBJ2-3	14	TGTGCCAGCAGTTACCTTGGGCATACAGATACGCAGTATTTT	CASSYLGHTDTQYF
-	-	TRBV6-1	TRBJ1-6	13	TGTGCCAGCAGTGAATCTATGGGACACCCCAACCACTTT	CASSESMGHPNHF
TRBD2	-	TRBV29-1	TRBJ2-1	14	TGCAGCGTACTAGCGGGAGGTTTGTACAATGAGCAGTTCTTC	CSVLAGGLYNEQFF
-	few	TRBV6-1	TRBJ2-1	15	TGTGCCAGCAGGGAGGGCATAGAGTTATACAATGAGCAGTTCTTC	CASREGIELYNEQFF
TRBD1	-	TRBV24-1	TRBJ1-2	15	TGTGCCACCACTAACGACAGGGAGGTTTCGGATGGCTACACCTTC	CATTNDREVSDGYTF
-	-	TRBV19	TRBJ2-3	16	TGTGCCAGTAGTAGCCGACAAGTCGTTAGCACAGATACGCAGTATTTT	CASSSRQVVSTDTQYF
-	-	TRBV5-4	TRBJ2-1	16	TGTGCCAGCAGGGGCTCCCCAAATAATATTTACAATGAGCAGTTCTTC	CASRGSPNNIYNEQFF
-	-	TRBV14	TRBJ1-6	15	TGTGCCAGCAGCCAAAGAACAGGTCTGGATTCACCCCTCCACTTT	CASSQRTGLDSPLHF
-	-	TRBV5-1	TRBJ2-7	17	TGCGCCAGCAGCTTGGGGTTGCGGGCCTCCAATTACTACGAGCAGTACTTC	CASSLGLRASNYYEQYF
-	-	TRBV6-2/TRBV6-3	TRBJ1-4	15	TGTGCCAGCAGCTACTCTTTCCAGGGCGTCGGAAAACTGTTTTTT	CASSYSFQGVGKLFF
-	-	TRBV12-3/TRBV12-4	TRBJ2-2	12	TGTGCCAGCAGCCCCCCCTCCGGGGAGCTGTTTTTT	CASSPPSGELFF
TRBD2	-	TRBV5-1	TRBJ2-5	15	TGCGCCAGCAGCCTAGTAGCGGGGGCAGAGGAGACCCAGTACTTC	CASSLVAGAEETQYF